A selection of T cell receptor beta chains follows, all from one sample in a study of cytomegalovirus exposure and HLA in healthy donors. Here immunoSEQ multiplex PCR was the method, and the copy in TCRdb shows in-frame clones only, minus some. The data contain approximately 130,000 clones, 80% of them singletons. The sequencing input was PBMCs. Receptors were obtained from a woman in her thirties or forties in good health and CMV-seronegative. CDR3s include the opening cysteine and the closing phenylalanine or tryptophan. Fields, in order: V gene, D gene, J gene, clone size, CDR3 DNA, CDR3 protein. The D gene is left open where the match is weak. Some rows mark clone size as missing; the rest say once, few, many or name a class of expanded clone.

V: TRBV5-1; D: TRBD1; J: TRBJ1-3; size: .; DNA: TGCGCCAGCAGCCCCTCGAGGGACAGGGTTGGGAACACCATATATTTT; CDR3: CASSPSRDRVGNTIYF
V: TRBV10-3; D: TRBD1; J: TRBJ1-2; size: .; DNA: TGTGCCATCAGTGACCCTTCCCAGGGGGGACGGGAAGGCTACACCTTC; CDR3: CAISDPSQGGREGYTF
V: TRBV9; D: TRBD1; J: TRBJ1-2; size: .; DNA: TGTGCCAGCAGCGTGGGGGACAGGGGAGCGGATGGCTACACCTTC; CDR3: CASSVGDRGADGYTF
V: TRBV18; D: TRBD2; J: TRBJ2-1; size: .; DNA: TGTGCCAGCTCACCCCCTAGCGGGAGCTCCTACAATGAGCAGTTCTTC; CDR3: CASSPPSGSSYNEQFF
V: TRBV2; D: .; J: TRBJ2-4; size: .; DNA: TGTGCCAGCAAGCAGGGGTCGAGCATTCAGTACTTC; CDR3: CASKQGSSIQYF
V: TRBV4-2; D: .; J: TRBJ2-1; size: .; DNA: TGTGCCAGCAGCCAAGCTTCTCGACTAGATGCTCAGAATGAGCAGTTCTTC; CDR3: CASSQASRLDAQNEQFF
V: TRBV14; D: TRBD2; J: TRBJ2-1; size: few; DNA: TGTGCCAGCAGCCATACCAACATTCGGCTAGCGGGAGATGAGCAGTTCTTC; CDR3: CASSHTNIRLAGDEQFF
V: TRBV28; D: .; J: TRBJ1-5; size: .; DNA: TGTGCCAGCAGTTTACTCCGGCAGCCCCAGCATTTT; CDR3: CASSLLRQPQHF
V: TRBV6-1; D: .; J: TRBJ1-5; size: .; DNA: TGTGCCAGCAGTGAAGCTCGGACAGCAAATCAGCCCCAGCATTTT; CDR3: CASSEARTANQPQHF
V: TRBV5-6; D: .; J: TRBJ2-3; size: .; DNA: TGTGCCAGCAGCTCCCGGGACAACACAGATACGCAGTATTTT; CDR3: CASSSRDNTDTQYF
V: TRBV21-1; D: .; J: TRBJ1-3; size: .; DNA: TGTGCCAGCAACAGGGGGATCTCTGGAAACACCATATATTTT; CDR3: CASNRGISGNTIYF
V: TRBV25-1; D: TRBD1; J: TRBJ1-2; size: .; DNA: TGTGCCAGCAGTGAATTAGAGGACAGGGCGTACACCTTC; CDR3: CASSELEDRAYTF
V: TRBV27; D: TRBD2; J: TRBJ2-5; size: once; DNA: TGTGCCAGCAGCCGCCCTTGGCTAGCGGGAGTCGGGGAGACCCAGTACTTC; CDR3: CASSRPWLAGVGETQYF
V: TRBV9; D: .; J: TRBJ2-7; size: .; DNA: TGTGCCAGCAGCCCGTCGGGGTTAGCCTACGAGCAGTACTTC; CDR3: CASSPSGLAYEQYF
V: TRBV10-3; D: TRBD1; J: TRBJ1-6; size: once; DNA: TGTGCCATCAGTGAGTCGGGACAGGCCCCCGGGCGTTCACCCCTCCACTTT; CDR3: CAISESGQAPGRSPLHF
V: TRBV29-1; D: .; J: TRBJ2-1; size: once; DNA: TGCAGCGTTATTCGGGGGAATGAGCAGTTCTTC; CDR3: CSVIRGNEQFF
V: TRBV10-2; D: .; J: TRBJ1-6; size: .; DNA: TGCGCCAGCAGTGAGGCGAACAGTTCACCCCTCCACTTT; CDR3: CASSEANSSPLHF
V: TRBV2; D: .; J: TRBJ1-1; size: .; DNA: TGTGCCAGCACCGTTCTCCAGACGGGTGGCACTGAAGCTTTCTTT; CDR3: CASTVLQTGGTEAFF
V: TRBV19; D: TRBD1; J: TRBJ2-1; size: few; DNA: TGTGCCAGTAGTATGATACAGGGGGCTCGAGATGAGCAGTTCTTC; CDR3: CASSMIQGARDEQFF
V: TRBV2; D: .; J: TRBJ1-2; size: .; DNA: TGTGCCAGCAGTGGACAGCCAAGGGGTGGCTACACCTTC; CDR3: CASSGQPRGGYTF
V: TRBV10-2; D: TRBD2; J: TRBJ2-5; size: once; DNA: TGCGCCAGCAGTGAGTCTGGGCTAGCGGGCCCACAAGAGACCCAGTACTTC; CDR3: CASSESGLAGPQETQYF
V: TRBV28; D: .; J: TRBJ1-2; size: .; DNA: TGTGCCAGCAGTTTAGGAACGGGAGCTAACTATGGCTACACCTTC; CDR3: CASSLGTGANYGYTF
V: TRBV7-8; D: TRBD2; J: TRBJ2-7; size: .; DNA: TGTGCCAGCAGCCGGACTAGCGGAAACTACGAGCAGTACTTC; CDR3: CASSRTSGNYEQYF